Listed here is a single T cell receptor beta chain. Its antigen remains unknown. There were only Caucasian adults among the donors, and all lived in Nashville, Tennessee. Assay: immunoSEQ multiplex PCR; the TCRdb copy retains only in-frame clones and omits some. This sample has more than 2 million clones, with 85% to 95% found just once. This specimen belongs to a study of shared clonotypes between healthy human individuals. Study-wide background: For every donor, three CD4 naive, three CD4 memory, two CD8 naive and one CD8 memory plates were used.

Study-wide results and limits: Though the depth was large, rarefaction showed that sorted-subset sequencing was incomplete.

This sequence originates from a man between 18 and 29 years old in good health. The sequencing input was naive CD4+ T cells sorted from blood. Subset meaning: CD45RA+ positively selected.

This CDR3 reads CASRAYEGNEQYF. The CDR3 nucleotides are TGCGCCAGCCGCGCATACGAGGGCAACGAGCAGTACTTC. The rearrangement uses TRBV5-1 and TRBJ2-7; D possibly corresponds to TRBD2 (5 bases). The CDR3 is 13 residues long. Germline CDR1 reads SGHRS; CDR2 reads YFSETQ. Trimming shortened V by 7 bases and J by 5 bases, and 16 bases separated the two germline ends. Together with reference TRBV5-1 and TRBJ2-7, the CDR3 gives the full variable domain: KAGVTQTPRYLIKTRGQQVTLSCSPISGHRSVSWYQQTPGQGLQFLFEYFSETQRNKGNFPGRFSGRQFSNSRSEMNVSTLELGDSALYLCASRAYEGNEQYFGPGTRLTVT.